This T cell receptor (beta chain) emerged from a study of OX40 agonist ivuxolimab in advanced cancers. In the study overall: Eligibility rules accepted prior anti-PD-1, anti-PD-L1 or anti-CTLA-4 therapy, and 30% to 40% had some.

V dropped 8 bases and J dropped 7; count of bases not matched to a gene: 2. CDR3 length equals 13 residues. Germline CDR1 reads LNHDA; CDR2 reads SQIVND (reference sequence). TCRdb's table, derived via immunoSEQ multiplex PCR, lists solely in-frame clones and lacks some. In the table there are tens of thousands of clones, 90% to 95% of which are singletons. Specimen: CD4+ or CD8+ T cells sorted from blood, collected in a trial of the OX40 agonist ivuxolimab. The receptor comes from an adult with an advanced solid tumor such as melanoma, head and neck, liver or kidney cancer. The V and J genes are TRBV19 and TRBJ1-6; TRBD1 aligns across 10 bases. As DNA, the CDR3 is TGTGCCAGTTCGGGACAGGGGAATTCACCCCTCCACTTT. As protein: CASSGQGNSPLHF.